The 32 T cell receptor beta chains presented below share a single source sample, sequenced in a study of blood T cell repertoires in COVID-19. Clones were read by immunoSEQ multiplex PCR, and TCRdb kept only the in-frame ones, dropping some. Of 270,000 or so clones detected, 82% appear once; the ten largest clones hold roughly 3.1%. The sample consisted of peripheral blood. Source of these receptors: a woman aged 18 to 35 with acute or convalescent COVID-19.

This clone came up once. The rearrangement joins TRBV12-3 or TRBV12-4 to TRBJ2-7; tentatively, D is TRBD2 (5 bases). Trimming cost V 4 bases and J 3 bases, with 10 bases left between them. The CDR3 contains 13 residues. In nucleotides, the CDR3 is TGTGCCAGCAGTTCGACTATCCGCTACGAGCAGTACTTC. Its protein product is CASSSTIRYEQYF.

This chain connects TRBV7-2 to TRBJ2-7, with 16 bases aligning to TRBD2. The CDR3 contains 18 residues. V lost 4 bases and J lost 1; bases outside the gene matches: 7. Germline loops: CDR1 SGHTA, CDR2 FQGNSA. DNA of the CDR3: TGTGCCAGCAGCTCTGGGACTAGCGGGAGGGCCGGATCCTACGAGCAGTACTTC. Residues: CASSSGTSGRAGSYEQYF.

The rearrangement links TRBV30 to TRBJ2-7, with TRBD1 identical over 7 bases. The CDR3 runs 12 residues. The V gene's germline CDR1 is GTSNPN and CDR2 SVGIG (reference sequence). Trimming at V came to 1 base and at J to 6 bases, leaving 3 bases not matched to a gene. CDR3 coding DNA: TGTGCCTGGAGTGGCGACAGGGCCGAGCAGTACTTC. Translated, it gives CAWSGDRAEQYF.

This chain connects TRBV28 to TRBJ2-2; D may be TRBD1 (6 bases). Germline lookup yields CDR1 MDHEN and CDR2 SYDVKM. The CDR3 extends over 12 amino acids. V dropped 7 bases and J dropped 9 bases, with 12 bases sitting between them. The CDR3: CASTSDRRELFF. The CDR3 bases are TGTGCCAGCACTTCGGACAGAAGGGAGCTGTTTTTT. The full variable domain, rest sourced from reference TRBV28 and TRBJ2-2, is DVKVTQSSRYLVKRTGEKVFLECVQDMDHENMFWYRQDPGLGLRLIYFSYDVKMKEKGDIPEGYSVSREKKERFSLILESASTNQTSMYLCASTSDRRELFFGEGSRLTVL.

The chain links TRBV6-2 or TRBV6-3 to TRBJ2-7, with D tentatively TRBD1 (5 bases). V lost 4 bases to trimming and J lost 1 base, with 17 bases between them. The germline V gene has CDR1 MNHEY and CDR2 SVGEGT. The CDR3 extends over 16 amino acids. Here the CDR3 reads CASSLSRQLLSYEQYF. As DNA, the CDR3 is TGTGCCAGCAGTTTATCCCGACAGCTCCTATCCTACGAGCAGTACTTC.

The sample holds one count of this clone. CDR3 sequence: CASSIWAGNNEQFF. Written as DNA, the CDR3 is TGTGCCAGTAGTATTTGGGCAGGGAACAATGAGCAGTTCTTC. The chain combines TRBV19 with TRBJ2-1, with D maybe TRBD1 (5 bases). This CDR3 has 14 amino acids. V was clipped by 3 bases and J by 5 bases, with 11 bases between them. Germline V CDR1 and CDR2: LNHDA, SQIVND (reference sequence).

V is TRBV6-1 and J is TRBJ2-7; the match to TRBD2 covers 8 bases. This CDR3 is built from 15 residues. With 3 bases clipped from V and 2 bases from J, the junction kept 6 bases outside the gene matches. Looked up from germline, CDR1 is MNHNS and CDR2 is SASEGT. The CDR3 loop reads CASSELGGRTYEQYF. In DNA, the CDR3 is TGTGCCAGCAGTGAGCTAGGCGGGAGGACCTACGAGCAGTACTTC.

This clone was seen once. Germline is not matched at one junction end, which may reflect a read error. The chain recombines TRBV12-3 or TRBV12-4 with TRBJ2-7; TRBD2 is a possible D gene (5 bases). This CDR3 has 12 residues. The CDR3 loop is CASSLNTRLKNF. The CDR3 bases are TGTGCCAGCAGCCTGAACACACGACTAAAGAACTTC.

J is TRBJ2-4 and V is TRBV18; 8 bases fit TRBD1. The V and J ends lost 3 bases and 8 bases, in that order; junction bases with no gene match: 6. The length of the CDR3 is 14 residues. CDR1 and CDR2 (germline): KGHSH, LQKENI. CDR3 nucleotide sequence: TGTGCCAGCTCACCCGGGACAGGAGGGGACATTCAGTACTTC. It translates to CASSPGTGGDIQYF. Based on the CDR3 plus reference TRBV18 and TRBJ2-4, the full variable domain is NAGVMQNPRHLVRRRGQEARLRCSPMKGHSHVYWYRQLPEEGLKFMVYLQKENIIDESGMPKERFSAEFPKEGPSILRIQQVVRGDSAAYFCASSPGTGGDIQYFGAGTRLSVL.

This clone has just one count. The rearrangement joins TRBV28 to TRBJ2-7; 11 bases map to TRBD2. This CDR3 is built from 15 residues. Germline V CDR1 and CDR2: MDHEN, SYDVKM. Losses at the gene ends were 6 bases for V and 3 bases for J; bases not matched to a gene: 7. The CDR3 region is CASSPIGTSGYEQYF. Here the CDR3 DNA reads TGTGCCAGCAGCCCAATAGGGACTAGCGGCTACGAGCAGTACTTC.

This chain connects TRBV6-5 to TRBJ1-2; TRBD1 matches 7 bases. V shed 4 bases, J shed 0 bases, and the junction held 5 bases outside the gene matches. Germline V gives CDR1 MNHEY, CDR2 SVGAGI. The CDR3 covers 15 residues. Here the CDR3 DNA reads TGTGCCAGCAGTTTAACCGGGACAGCTAACTATGGCTACACCTTC. Translating it yields CASSLTGTANYGYTF.

The gene calls are TRBV9 and TRBJ2-1; no clear D gene. The CDR3 is made up of 12 amino acids. Germline CDR1 SGDLS, CDR2 YYNGEE. The V gene lost 4 bases and the J gene lost 10 bases, with 12 bases spanning the gap. The CDR3 reads CASSSQRGEQFF. The CDR3 DNA follows: TGTGCCAGCAGCAGTCAGCGAGGCGAGCAGTTCTTC.

V gene TRBV6-2 or TRBV6-3 combines with J gene TRBJ2-5; a possible D gene is TRBD2 (5 bases). CDR1 is MNHEY, CDR2 SVGEGT, per germline. V was shortened by 2 bases and J by 5 bases, with 21 bases between the two germline ends. The CDR3 sequence is 17 residues long. The CDR3 nucleotides read TGTGCCAGCAGTTACCCCATCGACTACCCGCGGTGGGAGACCCAGTACTTC. Translation gives CASSYPIDYPRWETQYF.

This chain joins TRBV7-2 and TRBJ2-7; 12 bases map to TRBD2. Germline V lookup: CDR1 SGHTA, CDR2 FQGNSA. Trimming at V came to 7 bases and at J to 5 bases, leaving 9 bases not matched to a gene. This CDR3 has 15 residues. CDR3 region: CASTYGASGRDEQYF. The CDR3 nucleotides are TGTGCCAGCACCTACGGGGCTAGCGGGAGGGACGAGCAGTACTTC. Filled out from reference TRBV7-2 and TRBJ2-7, the complete variable domain reads GAGVSQSPSNKVTEKGKDVELRCDPISGHTALYWYRQSLGQGLEFLIYFQGNSAPDKSGLPSDRFSAERTGGSVSTLTIQRTQQEDSAVYLCASTYGASGRDEQYFGPGTRLTVT.

About this clone: The junction does not match germline at one end; this may be a read error. This chain joins TRBV7-7 and TRBJ2-2; 7 nucleotides align to TRBD2. From germline, CDR1 is SSHAT and CDR2 FNYEAQ (reference sequence). This CDR3 is built from 16 residues. CDR3 residues: CASSPEASGNTGELFF. The DNA of the CDR3 is TGTGCTAGCAGCCCAGAGGCTAGCGGAAACACCGGGGAGCTGTTTTTT.

The genes are TRBV28 and TRBJ1-5, with TRBD1 identical over 11 bases. CDR3 length equals 17 residues. Trimming at V came to 5 bases and at J to 7 bases, leaving 13 bases not matched to a gene. The V gene's germline CDR1 is MDHEN and CDR2 SYDVKM. The CDR3 sequence: CASSATRRTGGRQPQHF. DNA for the CDR3: TGTGCCAGCAGTGCGACCCGCAGGACAGGGGGCCGACAGCCCCAGCATTTT.

This chain links TRBV19 with TRBJ1-5, with a tentative D call TRBD1 (6 bases). The ends were cut back, 5 bases at V and 0 bases at J, with 11 bases in the middle. The length of the CDR3 is 15 residues. Germline assignment: CDR1 LNHDA and CDR2 SQIVND (reference sequence). The CDR3 spells CASSPGDPSNQPQHF. The CDR3 nucleotides are TGTGCCAGTAGTCCAGGGGATCCTAGCAATCAGCCCCAGCATTTT.

This clone was seen a few times. V usage is TRBV5-1 and J usage is TRBJ2-5; D perhaps matches TRBD1 (5 bases). The ends were cut back, 4 bases at V and 3 bases at J, with 10 bases in the middle. Germline loops: CDR1 SGHRS, CDR2 YFSETQ. CDR3 length: 13 amino acids. CDR3 amino acids: CASSRDRKETQYF. The CDR3 nucleotides read TGCGCCAGCAGCCGCGACAGAAAAGAGACCCAGTACTTC.

The chain is built from TRBV11-3 and TRBJ1-1; D not certain. Germline V lookup: CDR1 SGHNT, CDR2 YENEEA. The CDR3 is 15 amino acids. The ends were cut back, 3 bases at V and 1 base at J, with 12 bases in the middle. The CDR3 spells CASSLDGRANTEAFF. The CDR3 DNA is TGTGCCAGCAGCTTGGACGGGAGGGCGAACACTGAAGCTTTCTTT.

The gene calls are TRBV28 and TRBJ1-1, with 9 bases lining up with TRBD1. Germline lookup yields CDR1 MDHEN and CDR2 SYDVKM. The CDR3 loop spans 12 amino acids. V shed 5 bases and J 5 bases; nucleotides not matched to a gene: 0. CDR3 residues: CASSGQGTEAFF. CDR3 nucleotide sequence: TGTGCCAGCAGTGGACAGGGGACTGAAGCTTTCTTT.

The chain joins TRBV10-2 to TRBJ1-6, with D possibly TRBD1 on 5 matching bases. V lost 8 bases, J lost 7 bases, and 6 bases lay in between. This CDR3 is 11 amino acids long. CDR1 and CDR2 (germline): WSHSY, SAAADI. The CDR3 region is CASGGNSPLHF. The CDR3 nucleotides are TGCGCCAGCGGGGGGAATTCACCCCTCCACTTT.

The V and J genes are TRBV28 and TRBJ1-6; 8 bases line up with TRBD1. Trimming took 5 bases from V and 10 from J; bases not matched to a gene: 25. Per the germline V gene, CDR1 is MDHEN and CDR2 is SYDVKM. The CDR3 runs to 20 residues. CDR3 bases: TGTGCCAGCAGTCCTACCCGAATAACTGACAGGGGTAGCGGAAGATCACCCCTCCACTTT. Amino acid sequence: CASSPTRITDRGSGRSPLHF.

The chain has TRBV24-1 and TRBJ2-1, with 7 bases aligning to TRBD1. The V and J ends lost 3 bases and 8 bases, in that order; junction bases with no gene match: 3. The CDR3 extends over 13 amino acids. Germline V lookup: CDR1 KGHDR, CDR2 SFDVKD. The CDR3: CATSDRRGHEQFF. The DNA of the CDR3 is TGTGCCACCAGTGATCGTAGGGGGCATGAGCAGTTCTTC.

In this sample, this clone turned up a few times. The V and J genes are TRBV7-2 and TRBJ2-1; TRBD2 matches 14 bases. The germline V gene has CDR1 SGHTA and CDR2 FQGNSA. Trimming removed 5 bases from V and 7 bases from J; junction bases left unmatched: 7. The CDR3 consists of 16 residues. The chain's CDR3 is CASSERLAGGRNEQFF. The CDR3 region has the DNA TGTGCCAGCAGCGAGAGACTAGCGGGAGGGCGGAATGAGCAGTTCTTC.

V gene TRBV7-9 combines with J gene TRBJ2-7; TRBD2 is a possible D gene (6 bases). Germline V gene sequence: CDR1 SEHNR, CDR2 FQNEAQ (reference sequence). This CDR3 region has 13 residues. V was clipped by 5 bases and J by 3 bases, with 11 bases between them. CDR3 coding DNA: TGTGCCAGCAGCCGAAGACTAGTCTACGAGCAGTACTTC. Translation gives CASSRRLVYEQYF.

The V and J genes are TRBV25-1 and TRBJ2-3; weak D call: TRBD2 (6 bases). Germline V gene data show CDR1 as MGHDK and CDR2 as SYGVNS. The CDR3 covers 18 residues. Between the trimmed V and J ends, which lost 3 bases and 2 bases, there was a span of 21 bases. CDR3 DNA: TGTGCCAGCAGTGATAATCCCTCCGGAGGGCCGCACACAGATACGCAGTATTTT. Protein product: CASSDNPSGGPHTDTQYF.

The gene calls are TRBV6-6 and TRBJ2-7; no clear D. The germline V and J ends were trimmed by 0 bases and 3 bases, with 9 bases remaining between them. Germline V gene sequence: CDR1 MNHNY, CDR2 SVGAGI (reference sequence). The CDR3 covers 14 residues. CDR3 nucleotide sequence: TGTGCCAGCAGTTACTCCGATCAGCGCTACGAGCAGTACTTC. As protein: CASSYSDQRYEQYF.

The V call is TRBV6-5, the J call TRBJ1-5; 7 nucleotides agree with TRBD1. V lost 7 bases to trimming and J lost 5 bases; unmatched junction nucleotides: 11. The CDR3 spans 15 residues. Germline V gives CDR1 MNHEY, CDR2 SVGAGI. The chain's CDR3 is CASTETGTVHQPQHF. CDR3 coding DNA: TGTGCCAGCACCGAGACAGGGACAGTCCATCAGCCCCAGCATTTT.

The chain couples TRBV7-2 to TRBJ2-3; TRBD2 is a possible D gene (6 bases). The length of the CDR3 is 19 residues. Germline lookup yields CDR1 SGHTA and CDR2 FQGNSA. Trimming shortened V by 1 base and J by 1 base, and 21 bases separated the two germline ends. CDR3 bases: TGTGCCAGCAGCTTAGTGGGGGGACCGGGCGGGACCCGCACAGATACGCAGTATTTT. Amino acid sequence: CASSLVGGPGGTRTDTQYF.

This clone was observed a few times. The V gene is TRBV19, the J gene TRBJ2-5, with D possibly TRBD1 on 6 matching bases. This CDR3 contains 16 residues. Germline-derived CDR1 and CDR2 are LNHDA and SQIVND (reference sequence). V gave up 5 bases and J gave up 5 bases, with 21 bases separating them. CDR3 sequence reads: CASSSPTGHGVETQYF. In nucleotides, the CDR3 is TGTGCCAGTAGTTCCCCGACAGGCCACGGGGTGGAGACCCAGTACTTC.

The chain recombines TRBV11-2 with TRBJ2-6; D gene uncertain. CDR3 length: 17 residues. The V end lost 7 bases, the J end lost 0 bases, and 16 bases lay between the germline ends. Germline CDR1 is SGHAT and CDR2 is FQNNGV. The CDR3 here is CASILPVRSSGANVLTF. The CDR3 nucleotides are TGTGCCAGCATCCTTCCGGTACGGAGCTCTGGGGCCAACGTCCTGACTTTC.

The rearrangement joins TRBV7-6 to TRBJ2-7; 9 nucleotides line up with TRBD2. Germline V CDR1 and CDR2: SGHVS, FNYEAQ. This CDR3 region has 17 residues. The junction had 10 bases not matched to a gene; V was cut back by 3 bases and J by 1 base. CDR3 DNA sequence: TGTGCCAGCAGCTTGACTAGCGGAGGACTGAGGTCCTACGAGCAGTACTTC. This sequence encodes CASSLTSGGLRSYEQYF.